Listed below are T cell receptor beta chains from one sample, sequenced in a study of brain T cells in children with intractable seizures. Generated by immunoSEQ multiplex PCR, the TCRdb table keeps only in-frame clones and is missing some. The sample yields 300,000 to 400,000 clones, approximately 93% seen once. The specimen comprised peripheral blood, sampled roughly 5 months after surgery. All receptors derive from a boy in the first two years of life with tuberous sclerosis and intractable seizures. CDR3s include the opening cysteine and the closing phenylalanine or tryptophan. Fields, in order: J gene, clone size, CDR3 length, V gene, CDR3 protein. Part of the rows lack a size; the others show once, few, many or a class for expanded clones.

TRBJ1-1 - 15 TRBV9 CASSVDNSLNTEAFF
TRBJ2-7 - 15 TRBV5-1 CASSLAGRERYEQYF
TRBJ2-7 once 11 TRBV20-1 CSAGLIYEQYF
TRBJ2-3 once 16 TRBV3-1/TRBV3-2 CASSPLDRGLADTQYF
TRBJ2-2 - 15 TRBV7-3 CASSLTGTIGGELFF
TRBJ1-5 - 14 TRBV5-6 CASSWGSGNQPQHF
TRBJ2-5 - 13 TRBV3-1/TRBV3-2 CASSPLTGETQYF
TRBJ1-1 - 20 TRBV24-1 CATSDLWLPPETLMNTEAFF
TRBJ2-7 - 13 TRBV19 CASSNLASYEQYF
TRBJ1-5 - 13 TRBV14 CASSHREERTQHF
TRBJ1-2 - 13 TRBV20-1 CSASQVFWYGYTF
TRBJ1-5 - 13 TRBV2 CASSLGRVQPQHF
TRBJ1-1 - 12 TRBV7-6 CASSRLGAEAFF
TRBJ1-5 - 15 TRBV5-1 CASSLGGDSNQPQHF
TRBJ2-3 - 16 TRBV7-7 CASSPRLAGSTDTQYF
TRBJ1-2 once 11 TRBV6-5 CASRGTGGYTF
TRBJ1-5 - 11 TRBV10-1 CASSEGQPQHF
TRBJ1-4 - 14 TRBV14 CASSQETRGEKLFF
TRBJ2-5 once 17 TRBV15 CATSRGSLGLAGETQYF
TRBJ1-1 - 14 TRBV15 CATSREGANTEAFF
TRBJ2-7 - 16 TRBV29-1 CSVALKASGISYEQYF
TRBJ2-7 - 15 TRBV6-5 CASSYSSRSPYEQYF
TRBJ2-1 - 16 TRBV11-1 CASSSSDRETYNEQFF
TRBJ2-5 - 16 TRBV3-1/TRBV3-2 CASSQVLTSGRETQYF
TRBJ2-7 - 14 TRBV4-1 CASSQFDGTYEQYF
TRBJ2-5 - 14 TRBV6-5 CASMTSGGAETQYF
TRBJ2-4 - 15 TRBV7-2 CASSLVRGPENIQYF
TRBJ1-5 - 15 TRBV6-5 CASSYQAPTHQPQHF
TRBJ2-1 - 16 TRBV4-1 CASSQPLRVHRNEQFF
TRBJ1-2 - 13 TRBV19 CASSRDRVLGYTF
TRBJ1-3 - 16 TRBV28 CASSLGREISGNTIYF
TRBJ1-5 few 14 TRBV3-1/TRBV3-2 CASSQGVSNQPQHF
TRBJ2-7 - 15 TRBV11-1 CASSGHRDSSYEQYF
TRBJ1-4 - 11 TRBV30 CAWTDNEKLFF
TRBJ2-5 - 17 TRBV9 CASSAGTSGGGQETQYF
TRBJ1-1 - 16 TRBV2 CASSEDFWTPNTEAFF
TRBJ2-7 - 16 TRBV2 CASLYVAGGISYEQYF
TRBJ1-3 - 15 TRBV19 CASSIPDPSGNTIYF
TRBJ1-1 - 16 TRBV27 CASSLVGTGLNTEAFF
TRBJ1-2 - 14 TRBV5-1 CASRPTGTPYGYTF
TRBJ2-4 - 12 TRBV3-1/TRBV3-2 CASSQAKNIQYF
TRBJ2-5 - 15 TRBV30 CAWSVLGGDQETQYF
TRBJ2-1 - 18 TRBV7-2 CASSLVLRTGVSYNEQFF
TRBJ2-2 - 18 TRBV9 CASSVARTGTGVTGELFF
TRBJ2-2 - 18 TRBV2 CASRDLASGGENTGELFF
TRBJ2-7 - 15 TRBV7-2 CASSLEAGDTYEQYF
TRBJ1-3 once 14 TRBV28 CASSWGTSGNTIYF
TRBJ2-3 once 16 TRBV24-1 CATSEQTSGKTDTQYF
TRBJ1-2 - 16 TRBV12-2 CASRLAGTGIFYGYTF
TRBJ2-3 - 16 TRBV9 CASSVGTRPSSDTQYF
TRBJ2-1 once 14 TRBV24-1 CATSDLRWGNEQFF
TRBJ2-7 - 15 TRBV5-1 CASSLDGGVTYEQYF
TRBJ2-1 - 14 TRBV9 CASSVVPGRNEQFF